This T cell receptor (beta chain) was recovered during a study of T cell changes during pregnancy in multiple sclerosis (dated by TCRdb to the late 2010s). About the investigation overall: The study examined how the T cell repertoire changed over the course of pregnancy in women with multiple sclerosis.

Receptor amplification or capture employed the immunoSEQ multiplex PCR assay. Sourced from immuneACCESS, this table was stored by TCRdb with only in-frame sequences that have V and J called. A share of the clones is absent; for the studies checked, an unresolved V gene accounts for under half, and the remainder has no known explanation. This sample gives some 64,000 clones in total; about 90% of them show up just once. The ten largest account for around 2.3% of the sample. The CDR3 spans 12 residues, from the cysteine through the phenylalanine. CDR3 DNA is the only sequence kept; it has 36 bases, read in frame from the first base. V was cut back by 4 bases and J by 8 bases, leaving a gap of 13 bases between them. Per the germline V gene, SGHRS is the CDR1 and YFSETQ is the CDR2. This clone appeared a few times. No cognate antigen has been identified for it. No quality values exist for individual bases; no much larger clone is one base distant.

The clonotype comes from a female donor with multiple sclerosis, enrolled in a pregnancy study. Recombination joined TRBV5-1 with TRBJ2-7, and TRBD2 may be the D gene, going by 5 matching bases. This specimen consisted of peripheral blood, obtained in the first trimester of pregnancy. The CDR3 loop reads CASSDIGEKQYF. The nucleotide sequence reads as follows: TGCGCCAGCAGCGACATCGGGGAAAAGCAGTACTTC.